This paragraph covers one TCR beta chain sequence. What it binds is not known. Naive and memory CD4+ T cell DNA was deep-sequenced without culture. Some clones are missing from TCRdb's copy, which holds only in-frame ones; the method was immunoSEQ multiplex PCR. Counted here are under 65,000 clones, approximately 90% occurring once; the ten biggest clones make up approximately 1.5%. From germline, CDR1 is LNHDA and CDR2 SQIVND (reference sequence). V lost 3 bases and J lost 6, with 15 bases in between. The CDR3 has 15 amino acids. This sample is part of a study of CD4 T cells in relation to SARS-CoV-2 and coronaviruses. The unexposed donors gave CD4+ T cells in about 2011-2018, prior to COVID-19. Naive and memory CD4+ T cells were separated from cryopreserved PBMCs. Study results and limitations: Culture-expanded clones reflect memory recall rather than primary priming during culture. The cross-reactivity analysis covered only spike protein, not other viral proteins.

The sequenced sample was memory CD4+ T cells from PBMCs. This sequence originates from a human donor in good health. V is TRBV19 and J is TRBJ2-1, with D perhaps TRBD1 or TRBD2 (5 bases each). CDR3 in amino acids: CASSIPGGARNEQFF. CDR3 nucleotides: TGTGCCAGTAGTATTCCTGGGGGAGCCCGCAATGAGCAGTTCTTC.